These 24 T cell receptor beta chains were sequenced from one sample in a study of T-cell reconstitution after alpha-beta-depleted transplantation in children listed by TCRdb under 2016. The meaning of the sample's treatment or condition label: allogeneic hematopoietic cell transplantation with graft depleted of TCRalphabeta T cells and CD19 B cells. The method was PCR. Sequenced using an Illumina HiSeq 2500. Molecular barcoding was employed in the preparation of TCR libraries, with unique molecular identifiers being used to normalize TCRbeta repertoire quantification. TCRdb reanalyzed the raw reads on its own, using fastp at Q25 for trimming and MiXCR for clone calling, and kept in-frame beta chains. Rows with one shared CDR3 protein collapse into an entry with the most common genes and DNA. The sample profile shows about 980,000 distinct CDR3 sequences; around 30% of them were found once. About 28% of the sample comes from the top ten.

The sequencing used PBMCs, mostly from graft donor cells, collected 360 days after TCRalphabeta/CD19-depleted stem cell transplant. These receptors were collected from a boy less than two years old who had a stem cell transplant for SCID, so the T cells may come from the graft donor.

In this sample, this clonotype turned up once. The chain links TRBV5-1 to TRBJ2-3; 13 bases fit TRBD2. Germline CDR1 reads SGHRS; CDR2 reads YFSETQ. V lost 4 bases and J lost 1; bases outside the gene matches: 9. The CDR3 has 18 residues. CDR3 in amino acids: CASSLGGTSGARTDTQYF. The CDR3 nucleotides are TGCGCCAGCAGCCTGGGCGGGACTAGCGGGGCCCGCACAGATACGCAGTATTTT. The whole variable domain, filled in from reference TRBV5-1 and TRBJ2-3, reads KAGVTQTPRYLIKTRGQQVTLSCSPISGHRSVSWYQQTPGQGLQFLFEYFSETQRNKGNFPGRFSGRQFSNSRSEMNVSTLELGDSALYLCASSLGGTSGARTDTQYFGPGTRLTVL.

V is TRBV5-1 and J is TRBJ2-5, with a tentative D call TRBD2 (5 bases). The CDR3 has 14 residues. CDR1 and CDR2 (germline): SGHRS, YFSETQ. The ends were cut back, 2 bases at V and 2 bases at J, with 10 bases in the middle. CDR3 sequence (DNA): TGCGCCAGCAGCTTTCAAGCGGAGCAAGAGACCCAGTACTTC. This encodes CASSFQAEQETQYF.

This chain uses TRBV3-1 with TRBJ2-7, with D uncertain. CDR1 LGHDT and CDR2 YNNKEL come from the germline V gene (reference sequence). Trimming removed 3 bases at V and 3 bases at J, with 12 bases between. The CDR3 has 14 residues. CDR3 bases: TGTGCCAGCAGCCAGAATTGGCAGGACTACGAGCAGTACTTC. The encoded protein is CASSQNWQDYEQYF.

The chain has TRBV20-1 and TRBJ2-7; possibly TRBD1 for D (6 bases). V lost 1 base, J lost 6 bases, and 10 bases lay in between. The CDR3 consists of 12 residues. The germline CDR1 and CDR2 sequences are DFQATT and SNEGSKA (reference sequence). This CDR3 reads CSARAHRVEQYF. In nucleotides, the CDR3 is TGCAGTGCTAGAGCTCACAGGGTCGAGCAGTACTTC.

The rearrangement joins TRBV18 to TRBJ2-3; no definite D call. Looked up from germline, CDR1 is KGHSH and CDR2 is LQKENI. CDR3 length equals 15 residues. Between the trimmed V and J ends, which lost 3 bases and 0 bases, there was a span of 10 bases. CDR3 in amino acids: CASSPSVASTDTQYF. In DNA, the CDR3 is TGTGCCAGCTCACCGTCTGTCGCTAGCACAGATACGCAGTATTTT.

This clonotype came up once. The chain couples TRBV28 to TRBJ2-3; D is uncertain. Trimming left V 5 bases short and J 5 bases short, with 20 bases between. The CDR3 extends over 16 amino acids. CDR1 is MDHEN, CDR2 SYDVKM, per germline. CDR3 DNA sequence: TGTGCCAGCAGTCCGCCGTCCCGTCACACCAGAGATACGCAGTATTTT. Its protein is CASSPPSRHTRDTQYF.

This clonotype showed up just once. J is TRBJ2-5 and V is TRBV5-1; 10 bases are a match to TRBD2. This CDR3 region has 15 residues. Trimming took 4 bases from V and 3 from J; bases not matched to a gene: 6. Germline V CDR1 and CDR2: SGHRS, YFSETQ. CDR3 sequence: CASSNPSGGKETQYF. The DNA for the CDR3 is TGCGCCAGCAGCAACCCTAGCGGGGGTAAAGAGACCCAGTACTTC.

This clonotype was observed a few times. The chain employs TRBV15 and TRBJ1-1; D is unresolved. CDR1 LNHNV and CDR2 YYDKDF come from the germline V gene (reference sequence). CDR3 length: 12 amino acids. V was clipped by 1 base and J by 5 bases, with 5 bases between them. CDR3 in amino acids: CATSRVYTEAFF. The DNA for the CDR3 is TGTGCCACCAGCAGAGTTTATACTGAAGCTTTCTTT. The full variable domain, in which reference TRBV15 and TRBJ1-1 provide the parts outside the CDR3, is DAMVIQNPRYQVTQFGKPVTLSCSQTLNHNVMYWYQQKSSQAPKLLFHYYDKDFNNEADTPDNFQSRRPNTSFCFLDIRSPGLGDTAMYLCATSRVYTEAFFGQGTRLTVV.

This chain joins TRBV28 and TRBJ1-2, with 7 positions matching TRBD1. The CDR3 totals 13 residues. Germline CDR1 reads MDHEN; CDR2 reads SYDVKM. The trim removed 10 bases at V and 3 bases at J, leaving 8 bases unmatched. CDR3 DNA: TGTGCCACCTCAGGGGGTTGGTACTATGGCTACACCTTC. This translates into CATSGGWYYGYTF.

The chain has TRBV20-1 and TRBJ1-5; no firm D call. Germline V CDR1 and CDR2: DFQATT, SNEGSKA (reference sequence). The CDR3 runs 11 residues. With 0 bases removed from V and 11 bases from J, the gap between germline ends came to 8 bases. CDR3 bases: TGCAGTGCTAGAGAAACAGCAGCCCAGCATTTT. Translation gives CSARETAAQHF.

This chain joins TRBV7-8 and TRBJ2-5; TRBD2 matches at 8 bases. The CDR3 totals 15 residues. Losses at the gene ends were 6 bases for V and 3 bases for J; bases not matched to a gene: 9. The germline CDR1 and CDR2 sequences are SGHVS and FQNEAQ. The CDR3 DNA sequence: TGTGCCAGCAGTTGGGGACTAGAACACGAAGAGACCCAGTACTTC. It codes for CASSWGLEHEETQYF. Full variable domain (missing parts from reference TRBV7-8 and TRBJ2-5): GAGVSQSPRYKVAKRGQDVALRCDPISGHVSLFWYQQALGQGPEFLTYFQNEAQLDKSGLPSDRFFAERPEGSVSTLKIQRTQQEDSAVYLCASSWGLEHEETQYFGPGTRLLVL.

The V and J genes are TRBV11-1 and TRBJ1-1, with 10 bases aligning to TRBD1. Per germline, CDR1 SGHAT and CDR2 FQDESV (reference sequence). The CDR3 is made up of 17 amino acids. After removal of 5 bases from V and 2 bases from J, the junction contained 11 bases not matched to a gene. CDR3 nucleotides: TGTGCCAGCAGCCCCGGGGGGACAGGGGCCACTAACACTGAAGCTTTCTTT. Its protein product is CASSPGGTGATNTEAFF.

This chain connects TRBV4-2 to TRBJ2-7; D is ambiguous. V gave up 2 bases and J gave up 0 bases, with 11 bases separating them. The CDR3 runs to 15 residues. The germline CDR1 and CDR2 sequences are LGHNA and YNFKEQ. The CDR3 protein is CASSQPGFTSYEQYF. The CDR3 bases are TGTGCCAGCAGCCAACCCGGGTTTACCTCCTACGAGCAGTACTTC.

This clonotype was picked up a small number of times. The J gene is TRBJ2-7, the V gene TRBV2; 7 nucleotides align to TRBD2. CDR3 length equals 13 residues. Germline CDR1 reads SNHLY; CDR2 reads FYNNEI. With 6 bases clipped from V and 3 bases from J, the junction kept 5 bases outside the gene matches. The CDR3 DNA reads TGTGCCAGCAGGGCTAGCGGACGCTACGAGCAGTACTTC. Its translation is CASRASGRYEQYF. Combining the CDR3 with reference TRBV2 and TRBJ2-7 gives the whole variable domain EPEVTQTPSHQVTQMGQEVILRCVPISNHLYFYWYRQILGQKVEFLVSFYNNEISEKSEIFDDQFSVERPDGSNFTLKIRSTKLEDSAMYFCASRASGRYEQYFGPGTRLTVT.

This chain links TRBV28 with TRBJ2-2; 9 bases line up with TRBD1. The CDR3 consists of 14 residues. Germline-derived CDR1 and CDR2 are MDHEN and SYDVKM. Losses at the gene ends were 4 bases for V and 7 bases for J; bases not matched to a gene: 4. The CDR3 here is CASSSGTGSGELFF. In nucleotides, the CDR3 is TGTGCCAGCAGTTCCGGGACAGGGAGCGGGGAGCTGTTTTTT.

This clonotype was seen only a few times. The chain employs TRBV7-2 and TRBJ2-1; no reliable D call. Per the germline V gene, CDR1 is SGHTA and CDR2 is FQGNSA. The CDR3 length is 15 residues. Between the trimmed V and J ends, which lost 5 bases and 2 bases, there was a span of 13 bases. The CDR3: CASSPGDGAYNEQFF. DNA of the CDR3: TGTGCCAGCAGCCCAGGCGATGGGGCCTACAATGAGCAGTTCTTC.

This clonotype has a handful of counts. The chain is built from TRBV7-8 and TRBJ2-1; 7 bases line up with TRBD1. The trim removed 4 bases at V and 8 bases at J, leaving 11 bases unmatched. CDR1 and CDR2 from the germline V gene are SGHVS and FQNEAQ. The CDR3 is 15 amino acids. CDR3 residues: CASSSDGQERDEQFF. The DNA for the CDR3 is TGTGCCAGCAGCTCCGATGGACAGGAACGAGATGAGCAGTTCTTC.

This chain uses TRBV6-2 or TRBV6-3 with TRBJ1-2; D remains unclear. CDR3 length: 12 residues. Germline lookup yields CDR1 MNHEY and CDR2 SVGEGT. V lost 6 bases and J lost 5, with 10 bases in between. CDR3 nucleotides: TGTGCCAGCAGCAGACCAGCATATGGCTACACCTTC. Its translation: CASSRPAYGYTF.

The V call is TRBV2, the J call TRBJ2-5; D might be TRBD1 or TRBD2, each matching 6 bases. Trimming shortened V by 8 bases and J by 9 bases, and 16 bases separated the two germline ends. CDR3 length: 12 amino acids. The germline gives CDR1 SNHLY, CDR2 FYNNEI. The CDR3 here is CASRGTLGSQYF. For the CDR3, the DNA is TGTGCCAGCCGCGGGACACTTGGTTCCCAGTACTTC.

CDR3 bases: TGTGCCAGTACCCTCTCTAGCGGGGGGGCCGATACGCAGTATTTT. Its protein product is CASTLSSGGADTQYF. This rearrangement joins TRBV19 to TRBJ2-3, with 12 bases fitting TRBD2. CDR1 is LNHDA and CDR2 is SQIVND in the germline V gene (reference sequence). Trimming at V came to 7 bases and at J to 6 bases, leaving 8 bases not matched to a gene. This CDR3 comprises 15 residues.

This clonotype was detected a few times. CDR3 residues: CASSLARGTGIYSYEQYF. CDR3 nucleotide sequence: TGCGCCAGCAGCTTGGCCCGCGGGACAGGGATTTACTCCTACGAGCAGTACTTC. This sequence joins TRBV5-1 and TRBJ2-7; 9 nucleotides agree with TRBD1. V shed 0 bases, J shed 0 bases, and the junction held 10 bases outside the gene matches. The CDR3 is made up of 18 amino acids. Per the germline V gene, CDR1 is SGHRS and CDR2 is YFSETQ.

This clonotype was found a few times. The chain couples TRBV27 to TRBJ2-2, with 15 bases that match TRBD2. The germline CDR1 and CDR2 sequences are MNHEY and SMNVEV (reference sequence). The CDR3 runs 16 residues. The V segment lost 5 bases and the J segment 6 bases; nucleotides outside the gene matches: 4. The CDR3: CASSRRTSGGAGELFF. CDR3 bases: TGTGCCAGCAGTCGAAGGACTAGCGGGGGGGCCGGGGAGCTGTTTTTT.

The V gene is TRBV5-1, the J gene TRBJ2-7, with a tentative D call TRBD1 (5 bases). Deletions cut 0 bases from V and 4 bases from J, with 14 bases between. The length of the CDR3 is 15 residues. From germline, CDR1 is SGHRS and CDR2 YFSETQ. CDR3: CASSLGDSGGYEQYF. CDR3 DNA sequence: TGCGCCAGCAGCTTGGGTGACAGTGGTGGGTACGAGCAGTACTTC.

The chain is built from TRBV30 and TRBJ2-3, with TRBD2 identical over 11 bases. Germline V CDR1 and CDR2: GTSNPN, SVGIG (reference sequence). The CDR3 is 16 residues long. V gave up 4 bases and J gave up 0 bases; unmatched junction bases: 6. In DNA, the CDR3 is TGTGCCTGGACCGCTAGCGGGGGGTATAGCACAGATACGCAGTATTTT. This sequence encodes CAWTASGGYSTDTQYF.